Presented here are 19 T cell receptor beta chains from one specimen sequenced in a study of patients and donors after allogeneic stem cell transplantation. TCRdb itself ran the RT-PCR reads through MiXCR, one entry per CDR3 protein. The profile covers over 150,000 distinct CDR3 sequences, with about 40% appearing a single time and less than 40% taken by the ten largest. Material for sequencing was blood, either unsorted or a sorted T cell fraction (not recorded which). These receptors came from a human donor who was either an allogeneic HSCT recipient or a stem cell or donor lymphocyte infusion donor (not recorded which). It is not recorded whose cells these are; they may come from a transplant donor.

The J gene is TRBJ2-3, the V gene TRBV6-6, with 8 bases lining up with TRBD2. CDR1 is MNHNY and CDR2 is SVGAGI in the germline V gene (reference sequence). V dropped 5 bases and J dropped 4; count of bases not matched to a gene: 2. There are 13 residues in the CDR3. CDR3 nucleotide sequence: TGTGCCAGCAGTCTAGCGGGCCCAGATACGCAGTATTTT. This translates into CASSLAGPDTQYF.

This clonotype was seen a handful of times. The gene calls are TRBV5-1 and TRBJ2-7, with 8 positions matching TRBD1. The CDR3 has 12 amino acids. V lost 4 bases and J lost 7; bases outside the gene matches: 4. CDR1 is SGHRS, CDR2 YFSETQ, per germline. As DNA, the CDR3 is TGCGCCAGCAGCCAGGGGGCGCGGGAGCAGTACTTC. It is translated as CASSQGAREQYF.

Written as DNA, the CDR3 is TGTGCCAGCAGCCTCGGGACTAGCGGGTCCCCGACCTACAATGAGCAGTTCTTC. Encoded protein: CASSLGTSGSPTYNEQFF. The V gene is TRBV7-8, the J gene TRBJ2-1; 12 bases are a match to TRBD2. The CDR3 is made up of 18 amino acids. The germline V gene has CDR1 SGHVS and CDR2 FQNEAQ. Trimming at V came to 5 bases and at J to 2 bases, leaving 10 bases not matched to a gene.

This clonotype has more than one count but fewer than ten. The chain carries TRBV28 and TRBJ1-4, with 12 bases identical to TRBD1. In germline, CDR1 is MDHEN, CDR2 SYDVKM. With 2 bases clipped from V and 6 bases from J, the junction kept 10 bases outside the gene matches. The CDR3 is 18 residues long. CDR3 DNA: TGTGCCAGCAGTTTACCCGGGACAGGGGGCGCGGAGGATGAAAAACTGTTTTTT. It translates to CASSLPGTGGAEDEKLFF.

In this sample, this clonotype turned up a few times. This sequence joins TRBV27 and TRBJ1-4, with TRBD1 as a possible D gene (5 bases). The length of the CDR3 is 14 residues. Trimming stripped 5 bases from V and 8 bases from J, with 15 bases between. Germline V gene lookup returns CDR1 MNHEY and CDR2 SMNVEV (reference sequence). CDR3 bases: TGTGCCAGCAGTAAAGCCAGGGTGATCGAAAAACTGTTTTTT. Protein: CASSKARVIEKLFF.

This clonotype was seen a single time. The chain employs TRBV7-8 and TRBJ2-1, with TRBD2 as a possible D gene (5 bases). V was trimmed by 3 bases and J by 7 bases, leaving 10 bases between them. This CDR3 comprises 13 residues. Germline V gene data show CDR1 as SGHVS and CDR2 as FQNEAQ. This CDR3 reads CASSFEGLNEQFF. CDR3 in DNA: TGTGCCAGCAGCTTCGAGGGCCTAAATGAGCAGTTCTTC.

V usage is TRBV7-2 and J usage is TRBJ2-1; TRBD1 might be the D (6 bases). The CDR3 sequence is 16 residues long. Trimming shortened V by 5 bases and J by 0 bases, and 14 bases separated the two germline ends. Germline loops: CDR1 SGHTA, CDR2 FQGNSA. This chain's CDR3 is CASSQTGHRSYNEQFF. The CDR3, as DNA: TGTGCCAGCAGCCAGACGGGACATCGCTCCTACAATGAGCAGTTCTTC.

This chain joins TRBV12-3 or TRBV12-4 and TRBJ2-7; no reliable D call. The CDR3 contains 14 residues. V was trimmed by 4 bases and J by 0 bases, leaving 10 bases between them. CDR3 sequence reads: CASSYLQGSYEQYF. DNA of the CDR3: TGTGCCAGCAGTTATCTACAAGGCTCCTACGAGCAGTACTTC.

The table lists this clonotype with a few counts. The chain couples TRBV7-9 to TRBJ1-2; no definite D call. V was trimmed by 0 bases and J by 0 bases, leaving 11 bases between them. The germline V gene has CDR1 SEHNR and CDR2 FQNEAQ (reference sequence). The CDR3 runs 16 residues. CDR3 nucleotide sequence: TGTGCCAGCAGCTTAGCGTTGGCGGAAGCTAACTATGGCTACACCTTC. Encoded protein: CASSLALAEANYGYTF. The full variable domain, completed using reference TRBV7-9 and TRBJ1-2, is DTGVSQNPRHKITKRGQNVTFRCDPISEHNRLYWYRQTLGQGPEFLTYFQNEAQLEKSRLLSDRFSAERPKGSFSTLEIQRTEQGDSAMYLCASSLALAEANYGYTFGSGTRLTVV.

The V and J genes are TRBV6-2 or TRBV6-3 and TRBJ1-2; D perhaps matches TRBD1 (6 bases). The germline V and J ends were trimmed by 6 bases and 6 bases, with 20 bases remaining between them. The germline V gene encodes CDR1 MNHEY and CDR2 SVGEGT. The CDR3 covers 15 residues. The CDR3: CASSRWLQGRDGYTF. CDR3 nucleotides: TGTGCCAGCAGCCGTTGGCTACAGGGCCGGGATGGCTACACCTTC.

This rearrangement joins TRBV6-2 or TRBV6-3 to TRBJ2-4; no reliable D call. Germline assignment: CDR1 MNHEY and CDR2 SVGEGT. The CDR3 spans 16 residues. V dropped 4 bases and J dropped 0 bases, with 13 bases sitting between them. The CDR3 is CASSSALALAKNIQYF. The CDR3, as DNA: TGTGCCAGCAGTTCGGCACTGGCCTTAGCCAAAAACATTCAGTACTTC.

The chain links TRBV5-1 to TRBJ1-1; D unresolved. Germline CDR1 and CDR2: SGHRS and YFSETQ. The CDR3 has 13 residues. The V and J ends lost 0 bases and 4 bases respectively, with 7 bases between them. The CDR3 is CASSLELTTEAFF. The CDR3 DNA sequence: TGCGCCAGCAGCTTGGAATTGACCACTGAAGCTTTCTTT.

The chain is built from TRBV28 and TRBJ1-1, with D unresolved. The CDR3 is 14 amino acids. V lost 4 bases and J 4 bases, leaving 13 bases between the germline ends. Germline V gene lookup returns CDR1 MDHEN and CDR2 SYDVKM. The DNA of the CDR3 is TGTGCCAGCAGTTCACAGCACTTACCCACTGAAGCTTTCTTT. Its translation is CASSSQHLPTEAFF.

The chain joins TRBV12-3 or TRBV12-4 to TRBJ2-3; D ambiguous. With 2 bases removed from V and 1 base from J, the gap between germline ends came to 7 bases. The CDR3 totals 14 residues. The CDR3 DNA follows: TGTGCCAGCAGTTTATCCCAGGGCACAGATACGCAGTATTTT. This gives the protein CASSLSQGTDTQYF.

V and J are TRBV7-9 and TRBJ1-2; D gene uncertain. The germline V gene encodes CDR1 SEHNR and CDR2 FQNEAQ (reference sequence). The V gene lost 3 bases and the J gene lost 4 bases, with 12 bases spanning the gap. The CDR3 contains 14 residues. The CDR3 loop reads CASSLTGNSYGYTF. CDR3 in DNA: TGTGCCAGCAGCTTGACGGGAAACTCCTATGGCTACACCTTC. Complete variable domain (other parts from reference TRBV7-9 and TRBJ1-2): DTGVSQNPRHKITKRGQNVTFRCDPISEHNRLYWYRQTLGQGPEFLTYFQNEAQLEKSRLLSDRFSAERPKGSFSTLEIQRTEQGDSAMYLCASSLTGNSYGYTFGSGTRLTVV.

This clonotype was seen just once. The chain employs TRBV15 and TRBJ2-3; TRBD2 matches 7 bases. J gave up 5 bases and V 0 bases, and 14 bases lay outside the gene matches. Per germline, CDR1 LNHNV and CDR2 YYDKDF (reference sequence). The CDR3 is 18 residues long. The CDR3 loop reads CATSRDWGLSTLGDTQYF. The CDR3 region has the DNA TGTGCCACCAGCAGAGATTGGGGACTATCCACTCTCGGAGATACGCAGTATTTT.

V is TRBV9 and J is TRBJ2-2; D gene unclear. Trimming took 0 bases from V and 9 from J, leaving 15 bases between them. Germline V lookup: CDR1 SGDLS, CDR2 YYNGEE. The CDR3 contains 15 residues. The CDR3 protein is CASSVDYQEFRELFF. Written as DNA, the CDR3 is TGTGCCAGCAGCGTAGATTATCAGGAGTTCAGGGAGCTGTTTTTT.

This clonotype was observed a handful of times. The genes are TRBV25-1 and TRBJ2-3; 7 bases map to TRBD2. With V trimmed by 8 bases and J by 8 bases, 4 bases remained unmatched. The CDR3 runs to 11 residues. Germline values: CDR1 MGHDK, CDR2 SYGVNS. The CDR3 region is CASREAATQYF. The CDR3 DNA is TGTGCCAGCCGGGAGGCGGCTACGCAGTATTTT.

The chain is built from TRBV28 and TRBJ2-1; D unclear. V was clipped by 4 bases and J by 3 bases, with 7 bases between them. The CDR3 totals 13 residues. Germline V gives CDR1 MDHEN, CDR2 SYDVKM. The CDR3 is CASSSGYYNEQFF. The CDR3 DNA reads TGTGCCAGCAGTTCTGGGTACTACAATGAGCAGTTCTTC.